This T cell receptor beta chain was retrieved from a study of blood T cells in healthy people across ages. Trimming removed 1 base at V and 9 bases at J, with 10 bases between. The CDR3 runs to 12 residues. The V gene's germline CDR1 is LGHDT and CDR2 YNNKEL (reference sequence). Study-level findings and limits: Diversity figures based on one million T cells were deemed too low. A conclusive naive versus antigen-experienced comparison was prevented by the unsorted PBMCs.

Next came a second PCR, run for about 7 to 12 cycles, which used a sample-barcoded 5' primer along with a J-beta primer mix. TCRdb re-called the 5' RACE reads with MiXCR, one entry per CDR3 protein. Counted here are about 940,000 distinct CDR3 sequences, about 48% occurring once; the ten biggest clones make up about an eighth. This clonotype was seen a few times. Its antigen is not identified. This clonotype was sampled from a man aged 25-45 years in good health. J is TRBJ2-7 and V is TRBV3-1, with D perhaps TRBD1 or TRBD2 (5 bases each). The sequenced sample consisted of blood. As DNA, the CDR3 is TGTGCCAGCAGCCAAGCGGGGCTATCGCAGTACTTC. It encodes CASSQAGLSQYF.